This TCR beta chain was found in a study of B cell selection in AIRE deficiency. Regulatory T cells were sorted as CD4+CD25hiCD127low/negative. Only in-frame clones appear in the TCRdb table, and some are missing; sequencing was by immunoSEQ multiplex PCR. The table shows about 5,200 clones, with about 89% occurring only once. Study results and caveats: Shared Treg sequences were biased toward short CDR3s with few non-templated nucleotide insertions. Of over 3,500 shared Treg TCRbeta sequences, around 32% were healthy-only, over 7% patient-only. Tconv and Treg cells from AIRE-deficient patients resembled healthy donors in TCRBV usage, CDR3 length and diversity.

This clone was detected only once. Its antigen is as yet unknown. Sequenced: Tregs sorted from PBMCs. The TCR originated in a human donor with AIRE deficiency.

The CDR3 reads CASREMNTEAFF. Here the CDR3 DNA reads TGTGCCAGCAGGGAGATGAACACTGAAGCTTTCTTT. The gene calls are TRBV28 and TRBJ1-1, with D hard to call. The V gene's germline CDR1 is MDHEN and CDR2 SYDVKM. V gave up 6 bases and J gave up 0 bases, with 5 bases separating them. The CDR3 contains 12 residues.